This T cell receptor (beta chain) was retrieved from a study of cytomegalovirus exposure and HLA in healthy donors. Broader study findings: The authors reported that TCR beta sequences could predict HLA-A and HLA-B alleles. These predictions were accurate for most subjects in the first cohort.

The PCR employed 60 Vbeta primers together with 13 Jbeta primers. Produced via immunoSEQ multiplex PCR; TCRdb's table is partial and in-frame only. The table lists under 130,000 clones, around 62% of them singletons. Trimming took off 5 bases at V and 0 bases at J, with 14 bases between the two ends. The CDR3 sequence is 15 residues long. CDR1 and CDR2 (germline): SGHVS, FNYEAQ. This clone was seen more than once but under ten times. The antigen is unknown. The specimen was PBMCs. This sequence was found in a man aged 30 to 39 in good health and CMV-seropositive. The chain couples TRBV7-6 to TRBJ2-7; possibly TRBD2 for D (6 bases). Here the CDR3 reads CASSTSSGSSYEQYF. The CDR3 nucleotides are TGTGCCAGCAGCACCTCGAGCGGGTCCTCCTACGAGCAGTACTTC.